Shown below are 16 T cell receptor beta chains from a single sample sequenced in a study of a mutant IDH1 vaccine in newly diagnosed glioma. Time point indicated: week 47, end of study. Vaccinated patients received 300 ug of mutant IDH1 20-mer peptide per dose, with topical imiquimod. These receptors have no identified antigens. Libraries were prepared by immunoSEQ multiplex PCR; TCRdb keeps only in-frame clonotypes and omits some of them. The sample comprises around 30,000 clones, more than 65% of which are singletons, and roughly 30% rests with the top ten. The specimen comprised PBMCs, sampled from a glioma patient whose treatment included an IDH1 peptide vaccine. These TCRs come from a man aged 25-45 years with glioma.

This clone turned up a few times. This chain connects TRBV11-2 to TRBJ1-1; D is undetermined. Trimming cost V 5 bases and J 4 bases, with 8 bases left between them. This CDR3 region has 12 residues. Germline V gives CDR1 SGHAT, CDR2 FQNNGV. The CDR3 is CASSPLVTEAFF. CDR3 coding DNA: TGTGCCAGCAGCCCGTTAGTCACTGAAGCTTTCTTT.

The chain is built from TRBV5-1 and TRBJ1-2; D uncertain. Per germline, CDR1 SGHRS and CDR2 YFSETQ. This CDR3 has 15 residues. V was clipped by 3 bases and J by 8 bases, with 20 bases between them. The CDR3 DNA sequence: TGCGCCAGCAGCTCGGCGACGGGGAAATCGGGAGGCTACACCTTC. Its translation: CASSSATGKSGGYTF.

The chain employs TRBV6-5 and TRBJ2-7; 11 nucleotides agree with TRBD1. The CDR3 length is 14 residues. In germline, CDR1 is MNHEY, CDR2 SVGAGI. J was trimmed by 3 bases and V by 7 bases; bases with no gene match: 5. The CDR3 region has the DNA TGTGCCAGCACCCGCGGGACAGGGGGCTACGAGCAGTACTTC. Its protein is CASTRGTGGYEQYF.

V is TRBV5-7 and J is TRBJ2-7; 7 nucleotides match TRBD2. TRBV5-7 is an ORF, with its function uncertain. The ends lost 2 bases at V and 4 bases at J; junction bases unmatched: 6. This CDR3 contains 14 residues. CDR3 in DNA: TGTGCCAGCAGCTTAACACTAGCGTCTTACGAGCAGTACTTC. Translation: CASSLTLASYEQYF.

With respect to this clone: The sample carries other DNA sequences with the same CDR3. V gene TRBV30 combines with J gene TRBJ2-7; 7 nucleotides agree with TRBD2. The CDR3 runs 12 residues. With 4 bases clipped from V and 3 bases from J, the junction kept 3 bases outside the gene matches. CDR1 and CDR2 from the germline V gene are GTSNPN and SVGIG (reference sequence). The CDR3 DNA follows: TGTGCCTGGACTCCGGGGGGCTACGAGCAGTACTTC. As protein: CAWTPGGYEQYF.

V usage is TRBV15 and J usage is TRBJ2-1; unclear D gene. V shed 3 bases and J shed 5 bases, with 14 bases lying between them. This CDR3 contains 15 residues. Germline V gene sequence: CDR1 LNHNV, CDR2 YYDKDF (reference sequence). The CDR3 loop is CATSRNQMGNNEQFF. CDR3 in DNA: TGTGCCACCAGCAGGAACCAAATGGGGAACAATGAGCAGTTCTTC.

This clone was picked up one time. The genes are TRBV30 and TRBJ2-3, with 7 bases fitting TRBD2. CDR3 length: 15 residues. In germline, CDR1 is GTSNPN, CDR2 SVGIG (reference sequence). V shed 2 bases and J 2 bases; nucleotides not matched to a gene: 7. The CDR3 nucleotides read TGTGCCTGGAGTTCGCCTAGCGGACACACAGATACGCAGTATTTT. Translated: CAWSSPSGHTDTQYF.

J is TRBJ2-4 and V is TRBV4-2; D may be TRBD2 (6 bases). Germline values: CDR1 LGHNA, CDR2 YNFKEQ. The CDR3 runs to 13 residues. Trimming left V 0 bases short and J 7 bases short, with 7 bases between. The CDR3: CASSQDRGNIQYF. The CDR3 DNA follows: TGTGCCAGCAGCCAAGATCGGGGGAACATTCAGTACTTC.

V usage is TRBV29-1 and J usage is TRBJ1-2; TRBD1 is a possible D gene (5 bases). The CDR3 contains 12 residues. Looked up from germline, CDR1 is SQVTM and CDR2 is ANQGSEA. V lost 3 bases, J lost 8 bases, and 13 bases lay in between. CDR3 sequence: CSVDPGSGGYTF. Written as DNA, the CDR3 is TGCAGCGTTGATCCAGGGTCAGGCGGCTACACCTTC. Drawing the rest from reference TRBV29-1 and TRBJ1-2, the complete variable domain is SAVISQKPSRDICQRGTSLTIQCQVDSQVTMMFWYRQQPGQSLTLIATANQGSEATYESGFVIDKFPISRPNLTFSTLTVSNMSPEDSSIYLCSVDPGSGGYTFGSGTRLTVV.

The J gene is TRBJ1-5, the V gene TRBV19, with 7 bases identical to TRBD1. CDR3 length: 14 amino acids. Looked up from germline, CDR1 is LNHDA and CDR2 is SQIVND (reference sequence). V was pared by 6 bases and J by 2 bases, with 4 bases of the junction left unmatched. The CDR3 coding sequence is TGTGCCAGTAGCTACCAGGGGGGCAATCAGCCCCAGCATTTT. This gives the protein CASSYQGGNQPQHF. The full variable domain, its missing parts supplied by reference TRBV19 and TRBJ1-5, is DGGITQSPKYLFRKEGQNVTLSCEQNLNHDAMYWYRQDPGQGLRLIYYSQIVNDFQKGDIAEGYSVSREKKESFPLTVTSAQKNPTAFYLCASSYQGGNQPQHFGDGTRLSIL.

This rearrangement joins TRBV29-1 to TRBJ2-2; D remains ambiguous. V shed 7 bases and J shed 1 base, with 13 bases lying between them. CDR1 is SQVTM and CDR2 is ANQGSEA in the germline V gene. CDR3 size: 14 residues. For the CDR3, the DNA is TGCAGCGCCCTAACAGTAGTGAACACCGGGGAGCTGTTTTTT. Protein sequence: CSALTVVNTGELFF.

This clone has more than one count but fewer than ten. This chain links TRBV9 with TRBJ1-1; D is unresolved. The CDR3 contains 14 residues. The germline gives CDR1 SGDLS, CDR2 YYNGEE. V was cut by 6 bases and J by 0 bases, with 12 bases left in between. The CDR3 is CASTSTAMNTEAFF. The DNA of the CDR3 is TGTGCCAGCACCTCGACGGCCATGAACACTGAAGCTTTCTTT.

This clone was counted between two and nine times. The chain uses TRBV13 and TRBJ2-3, with unresolved D. The CDR3 totals 14 residues. With 0 bases removed from V and 1 base from J, the gap between germline ends came to 5 bases. CDR1 and CDR2 (germline): PRHDT, FYEKMQ (reference sequence). CDR3 nucleotide sequence: TGTGCCAGCAGCTTAGGCATCCGCACAGATACGCAGTATTTT. This codes for CASSLGIRTDTQYF.

The chain couples TRBV5-4 to TRBJ1-1; D unresolved. The CDR3 is made up of 14 amino acids. Germline values: CDR1 SGHNT, CDR2 YYREEE (reference sequence). Trimming pared 4 bases from V and 3 bases from J, leaving 13 bases between. The DNA of the CDR3 is TGTGCCAGCAGCCTGGACTTTGGGGACACTGAAGCTTTCTTT. This gives the protein CASSLDFGDTEAFF. Complete variable domain (other parts from reference TRBV5-4 and TRBJ1-1): ETGVTQSPTHLIKTRGQQVTLRCSSQSGHNTVSWYQQALGQGPQFIFQYYREEENGRGNFPPRFSGLQFPNYSSELNVNALELDDSALYLCASSLDFGDTEAFFGQGTRLTVV.

The chain employs TRBV23-1 and TRBJ1-5; D is undetermined. TRBV23-1 is an open reading frame, and its role is uncertain. With 2 bases removed from V and 0 bases from J, the gap between germline ends came to 8 bases. The CDR3 extends over 15 amino acids. This CDR3 is CASSQPGPSNQPQHF. DNA of the CDR3: TGCGCCAGCAGTCAACCAGGACCTAGCAATCAGCCCCAGCATTTT.

The gene calls are TRBV6-9 and TRBJ1-1, with a weak D call TRBD1 (6 bases). Per germline, CDR1 MNHGY and CDR2 SVAAGI. The CDR3 length is 21 residues. Trimming removed 4 bases at V and 0 bases at J, with 30 bases between. The CDR3 DNA reads TGTGCCAGCAGTTCAAGACTTCGGGGGACACCCACATCACACCTGAACACTGAAGCTTTCTTT. Translated, it gives CASSSRLRGTPTSHLNTEAFF.